The present entry profiles one TCR beta chain with its context. The antigen is unknown. The assay was immunoSEQ multiplex PCR, and TCRdb's table has in-frame clones only and misses some. Of 150,000 to 200,000 clones in the sample, about 90% were seen once. The entry originates in a study of cytomegalovirus exposure and HLA in healthy donors. The study's findings and limits: Cytomegalovirus status was reportedly diagnosed by the classifier with high sensitivity and specificity. A list of 150 or so TCR beta chains associated with cytomegalovirus was given. It was found in a later analysis that first-cohort TCR clusters tended to co-occur in the 100 to 150 validation repertoires. A few of the chains that were CMV-associated were confirmed in vitro to be specific for CMV antigens.

This sequence originates from a woman younger than 30 in good health and CMV-seropositive. Sequenced: PBMCs.

This CDR3 is CASTITGAITEAFF. The CDR3 nucleotides are TGTGCCAGCACCATCACAGGGGCTATCACTGAAGCTTTCTTT. The chain has TRBV7-2 and TRBJ1-1; 7 bases line up with TRBD1. The trim removed 7 bases at V and 4 bases at J, leaving 9 bases unmatched. Germline assignment: CDR1 SGHTA and CDR2 FQGNSA. There are 14 residues in the CDR3.